The sample holds one count of the clone carrying this TCR beta chain. Unmatched junction bases numbered 6, after V lost 6 bases and J lost 7 bases. The length of the CDR3 is 13 residues. Germline CDR1 and CDR2: LNHDA and SQIVND (reference sequence). RNA was extracted with the RNeasy kit, and a quantity of roughly 0.5 to 1 ug was reverse transcribed using random hexamers. The amplification used immunoSEQ multiplex PCR on TCR beta CDR3; it spanned 54 Vbeta and 13 Jbeta. TCRdb fed the immunoSEQ multiplex PCR reads into MiXCR, producing one record per CDR3 protein. This table has 300,000 or so distinct CDR3 sequences, 92% appearing once. The sample originates from a study of CD8 T cells in Susac syndrome.

Sequencing was carried out using CD4+ T cells from PBMCs. The chain uses TRBV19 and TRBJ2-7; TRBD1 matches at 10 bases. The clonotype comes from a human donor with multiple sclerosis. The CDR3 DNA is TGTGCCAGTAGCCCACTGGGACAGGGGGAGCAGTACTTC. Translating it yields CASSPLGQGEQYF.